The rows below give T cell receptor beta chains drawn from one sample of a study of PD-1 blockade in mismatch repair-deficient tumors. Clones were sequenced by immunoSEQ multiplex PCR, and TCRdb holds only the in-frame ones, with some missing. The table includes roughly 120,000 clones, about 74% detected once. This specimen was peripheral blood, taken about 60 weeks after starting pembrolizumab. Receptors originate from an adult with mismatch repair-deficient cancer. Both conserved end residues are trimmed from each CDR3. Some rows mark clone size as missing; the rest say once, few, many or name a class of expanded clone.

v_call clone_size cdr3_aa
TRBV29-1 . SVGPDYGYT
TRBV6-5 . ASSYEGPNEQF
TRBV21-1 . ASSKEVGWGTEAF
TRBV10-3 few AISESGLGQPQH
TRBV9 . ASSVGAVRDTQY
TRBV29-1 . SVAHSYNEQF
TRBV7-6 . ASSIPGQGVRRETQY
TRBV9 . ASSVEGPGVSYNEQF
TRBV25-1 few ASRAGLYGYT
TRBV7-9 . ASSYRLATQETQY
TRBV7-8 few ASNPDRGRTDTQY
TRBV6-5 . ASSYGQGLQETQY
TRBV7-6 . ASSLRTSGIKETQY
TRBV28 few ASSPTGVSNQPQH
TRBV6-6 . ASSSLQGSYNEQF
TRBV18 . ASSPRGGRAGNEQF
TRBV5-1 . ASSLFRGFTSNTGELF
TRBV5-1 . ASSPGLAGGRYNEQF
TRBV9 . ASSVAQWNEQF
TRBV6-1 once ASRRQGNTIY
TRBV29-1 once SGVGFNEKLF
TRBV18 . ASSPRGQAYEQY
TRBV9 . ASSPRGQGAEMDGYT
TRBV11-2 . ASSLGGREQY
TRBV2 . ASLDRHNEQF
TRBV5-3 . ASSQDEGGGNTIY
TRBV5-1 . ASSLEGRGGLDTQY
TRBV29-1 once SVEVVRQYNEQF
TRBV5-1 . ASSPVTSGNSYEQY
TRBV7-7 once ASSLSGAGAGELF
TRBV9 . ASSVLSGGSGRFTDTQY
TRBV4-3 . ASSQTASGKTYEQY
TRBV27 . ASSPRLVSEQY
TRBV28 . ASSLPGISGDTQY
TRBV7-2 . ASSFGTDNTEAF
TRBV10-3 . ASSSTTGGHEQY
TRBV30 . AWSVDGSTQY
TRBV27 . ASSPLGQPQH
TRBV27 . ASSFRGLFSEAF
TRBV5-1 . ASTASLSSYNEQF
TRBV27 . ASSQHGAGSRWDEQF
TRBV6-6 . ASSYSNREETQY
TRBV5-6 . ASGVGGPGGAF
TRBV5-6 few ASSLRWEKLF
TRBV7-8 . ASSLMGQGGNQPQH
TRBV7-7 once ASSTGTVTQETQY
TRBV6-1 . ASSEALGSMNTEAF
TRBV19 . ASSSDTGLGGNTIY
TRBV5-1 . ASSLYRDQETQY
TRBV7-9 . ASTQGLADYNEQF
TRBV29-1 . SVESGGTYGYT
TRBV7-2 . ASSLVTYNEQF
TRBV5-5 . ASSDPSGTDLGYEQY
TRBV27 . ASSPAGSYEQY